The text below deals with one T cell receptor (beta chain). The method was immunoSEQ multiplex PCR; TCRdb's version includes in-frame clones alone and lacks a portion of them. The table has roughly 160,000 clones, over 80% seen once. The source of the sample is a study of blood T cell repertoires in COVID-19. On the study more broadly: The analysed material was cDNA or gDNA that came from T cells, B-cell-depleted T cells, or PBMCs.

In germline, CDR1 is SGHNT, CDR2 YENEEA. The CDR3 spans 12 residues. The V and J ends lost 1 base and 12 bases respectively, with 10 bases between them. The source material was peripheral blood. The chain is built from TRBV11-3 and TRBJ2-1, with D tentatively TRBD1 (6 bases). This TCR came from a woman aged 60-70 years who had recovered from COVID-19. DNA for the CDR3: TGTGCCAGCAGCTTAGGGGTAGGGGGGCAGTTCTTC. This codes for CASSLGVGGQFF.